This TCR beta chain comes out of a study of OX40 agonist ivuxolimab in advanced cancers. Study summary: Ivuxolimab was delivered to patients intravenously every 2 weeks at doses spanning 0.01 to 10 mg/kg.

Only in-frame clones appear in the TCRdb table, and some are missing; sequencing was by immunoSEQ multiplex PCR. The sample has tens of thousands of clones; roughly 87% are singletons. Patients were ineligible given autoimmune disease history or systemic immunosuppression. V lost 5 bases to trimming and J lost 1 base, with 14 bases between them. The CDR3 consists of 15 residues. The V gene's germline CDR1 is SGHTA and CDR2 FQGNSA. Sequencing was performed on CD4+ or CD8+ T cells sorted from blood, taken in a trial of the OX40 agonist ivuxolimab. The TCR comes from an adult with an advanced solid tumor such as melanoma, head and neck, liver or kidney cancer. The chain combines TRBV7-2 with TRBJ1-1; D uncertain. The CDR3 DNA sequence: TGTGCCAGCAGCCCCAAGGCAGCAGGGAACACTGAAGCTTTCTTT. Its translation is CASSPKAAGNTEAFF.